This TCR beta chain came from a study of T-cell reconstitution after alpha-beta-depleted transplantation in children. Broader study findings: Some patients' high day-60 TCRbeta diversity was attributed to recipient cells surviving conditioning. Expanded graft clones numbering several hundred reportedly gave rise to alpha-beta T cells about two months after transplant. One year after transplant, T-cell counts and diversity came mostly from newly produced T cells.

V was shortened by 4 bases and J by 0 bases, with 13 bases between the two germline ends. The CDR3 loop spans 16 amino acids. Germline-derived CDR1 and CDR2 are LGHDT and YNNKEL (reference sequence). Unique molecular identifiers tagged the TCRbeta library. In TCRdb, the PCR reads were re-called with MiXCR into one record per CDR3 protein. This sample yields just under 350,000 distinct CDR3 sequences, of which 15% to 20% are seen a single time; about 41% belongs to the top ten. This clonotype has a handful of counts. The antigen is undetermined. The sequence derives from a male patient aged 2 to 9 who had a stem cell transplant for acute lymphoblastic leukemia, so the T cells may come from the graft donor. The chain is built from TRBV3-1 and TRBJ2-1; D may be TRBD2 (5 bases). Sequencing used PBMCs, mostly from graft donor cells, obtained 360 days after TCRalphabeta/CD19-depleted stem cell transplant. The CDR3: CASSPRGLSSYNEQFF. The CDR3 DNA reads as TGTGCCAGCAGCCCTCGGGGTCTGAGCTCCTACAATGAGCAGTTCTTC.